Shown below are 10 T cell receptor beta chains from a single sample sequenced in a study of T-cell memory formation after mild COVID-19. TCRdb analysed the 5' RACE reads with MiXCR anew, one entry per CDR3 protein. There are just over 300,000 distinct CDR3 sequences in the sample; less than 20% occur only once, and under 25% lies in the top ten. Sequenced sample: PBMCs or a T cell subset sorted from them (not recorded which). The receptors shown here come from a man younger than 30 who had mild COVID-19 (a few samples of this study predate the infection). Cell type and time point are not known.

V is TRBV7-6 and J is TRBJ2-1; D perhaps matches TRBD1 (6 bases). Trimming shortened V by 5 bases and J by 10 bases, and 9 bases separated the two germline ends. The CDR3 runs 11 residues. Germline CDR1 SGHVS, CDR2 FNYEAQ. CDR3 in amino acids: CASSPGQEQFF. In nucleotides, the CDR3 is TGTGCCAGCAGCCCCGGACAGGAGCAGTTCTTC. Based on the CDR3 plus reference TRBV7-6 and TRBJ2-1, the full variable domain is GAGVSQSPRYKVTKRGQDVALRCDPISGHVSLYWYRQALGQGPEFLTYFNYEAQQDKSGLPNDRFSAERPEGSISTLTIQRTEQRDSAMYRCASSPGQEQFFGPGTRLTVL.

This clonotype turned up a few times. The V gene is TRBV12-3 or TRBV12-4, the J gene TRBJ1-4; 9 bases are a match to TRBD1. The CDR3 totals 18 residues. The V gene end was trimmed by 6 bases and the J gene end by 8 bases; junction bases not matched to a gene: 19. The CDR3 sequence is CASSSLQNRGRDGEKLFF. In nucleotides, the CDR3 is TGTGCCAGCAGCTCATTACAAAACAGGGGGCGGGATGGGGAAAAACTGTTTTTT.

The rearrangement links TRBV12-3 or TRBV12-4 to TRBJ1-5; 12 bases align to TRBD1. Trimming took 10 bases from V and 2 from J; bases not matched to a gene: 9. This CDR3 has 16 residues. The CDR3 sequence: CATQLGTGGGNQPQHF. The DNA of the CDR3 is TGTGCCACCCAATTAGGGACAGGGGGCGGCAATCAGCCCCAGCATTTT.

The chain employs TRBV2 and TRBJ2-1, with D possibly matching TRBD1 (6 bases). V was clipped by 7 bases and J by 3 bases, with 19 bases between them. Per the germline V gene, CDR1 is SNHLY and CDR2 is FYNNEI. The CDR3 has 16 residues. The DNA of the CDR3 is TGTGCCAGCAACCCCCAAGCAGGGGCTAACTACAATGAGCAGTTCTTC. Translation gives CASNPQAGANYNEQFF.

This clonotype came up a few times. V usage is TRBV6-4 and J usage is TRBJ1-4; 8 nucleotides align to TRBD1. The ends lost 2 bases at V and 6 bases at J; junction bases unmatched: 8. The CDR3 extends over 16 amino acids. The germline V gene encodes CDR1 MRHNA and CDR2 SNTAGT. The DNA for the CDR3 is TGTGCCAGCAGTGACACGACAGGGGATTATGATGAAAAACTGTTTTTT. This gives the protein CASSDTTGDYDEKLFF.

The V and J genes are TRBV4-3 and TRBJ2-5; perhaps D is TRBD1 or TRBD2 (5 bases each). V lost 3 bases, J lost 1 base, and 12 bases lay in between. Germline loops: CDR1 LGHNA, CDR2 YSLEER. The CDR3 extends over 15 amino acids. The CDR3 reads CASSQVRDGQETQYF. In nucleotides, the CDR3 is TGCGCCAGCAGCCAGGTCCGGGACGGCCAAGAGACCCAGTACTTC.

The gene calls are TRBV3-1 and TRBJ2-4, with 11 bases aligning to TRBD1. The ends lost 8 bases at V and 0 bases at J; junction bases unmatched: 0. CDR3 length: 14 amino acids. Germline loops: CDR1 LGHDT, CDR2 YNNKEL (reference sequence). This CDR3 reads CASGQGAAKNIQYF. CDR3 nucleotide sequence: TGTGCCAGCGGACAGGGGGCAGCCAAAAACATTCAGTACTTC.

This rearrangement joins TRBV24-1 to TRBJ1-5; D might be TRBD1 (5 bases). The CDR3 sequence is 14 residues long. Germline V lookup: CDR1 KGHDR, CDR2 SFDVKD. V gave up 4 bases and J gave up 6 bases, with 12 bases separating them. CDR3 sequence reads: CATSEQGGGQPQHF. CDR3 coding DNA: TGTGCCACCAGTGAGCAGGGAGGCGGTCAGCCCCAGCATTTT.

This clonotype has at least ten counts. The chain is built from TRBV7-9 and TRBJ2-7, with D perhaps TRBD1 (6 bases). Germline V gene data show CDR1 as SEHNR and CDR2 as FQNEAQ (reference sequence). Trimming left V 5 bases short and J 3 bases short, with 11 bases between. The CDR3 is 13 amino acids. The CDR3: CASSRADSYEQYV. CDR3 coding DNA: TGTGCCAGCAGCCGGGCGGACAGCTACGAGCAGTACGTC.

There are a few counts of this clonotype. The CDR3 is CASTDQSTDTQYF. The DNA for the CDR3 is TGCGCCAGCACGGACCAGAGCACAGATACGCAGTATTTT. J is TRBJ2-3 and V is TRBV5-1; D gene uncertain. The germline V gene encodes CDR1 SGHRS and CDR2 YFSETQ. The V end lost 6 bases, the J end lost 0 bases, and 8 bases lay between the germline ends. This CDR3 comprises 13 residues.